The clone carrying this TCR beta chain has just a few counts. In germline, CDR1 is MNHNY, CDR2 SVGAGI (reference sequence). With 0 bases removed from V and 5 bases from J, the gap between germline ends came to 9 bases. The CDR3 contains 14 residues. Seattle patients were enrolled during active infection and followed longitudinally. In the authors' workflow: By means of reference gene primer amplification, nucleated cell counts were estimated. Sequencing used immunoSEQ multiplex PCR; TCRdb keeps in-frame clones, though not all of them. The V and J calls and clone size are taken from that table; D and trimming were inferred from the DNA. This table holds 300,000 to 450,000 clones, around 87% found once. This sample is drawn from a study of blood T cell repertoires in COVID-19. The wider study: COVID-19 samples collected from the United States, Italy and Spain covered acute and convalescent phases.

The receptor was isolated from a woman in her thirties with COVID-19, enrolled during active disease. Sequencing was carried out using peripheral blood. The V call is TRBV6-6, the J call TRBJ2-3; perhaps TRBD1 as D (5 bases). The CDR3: CASSYSPGRDTQYF. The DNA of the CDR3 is TGTGCCAGCAGTTACTCCCCAGGGCGAGATACGCAGTATTTT.